This paragraph reports one TCR beta chain. The antigen is undetermined. Other nucleotide sequences in the sample specify the same CDR3. The data are from a study of cytomegalovirus exposure and HLA in healthy donors. Study outcomes and limitations: The study put about 180 TCR beta chains on its list as cytomegalovirus-associated.

Both 60 Vbeta primers and 13 Jbeta primers went into the PCR. Measured with immunoSEQ multiplex PCR; TCRdb has only the in-frame clones, and not every one. The sample comprises 60,000 to 70,000 clones, about 71% of which are singletons, and under 9% rests with the top ten. The CDR3 is made up of 12 amino acids. Germline CDR1 reads MDHEN; CDR2 reads SYDVKM. The V gene lost 2 bases and the J gene lost 5 bases, with 6 bases spanning the gap. Unrecorded immune exposure was likely among donors, who were nominally healthy when sampled. The sample consisted of PBMCs. The chain couples TRBV28 to TRBJ1-2, with unresolved D. This clonotype was obtained from a man in his 60s in good health and CMV-seropositive. In DNA form, the CDR3 reads TGTGCCAGCAGTTTAAGAGGGTATGGCTACACCTTC. Encoded protein: CASSLRGYGYTF.